The 19 T cell receptor beta chains listed next were all sequenced from one sample in a study of shared clonotypes between healthy human individuals. TCRdb keeps only in-frame clones here, not all; method: immunoSEQ multiplex PCR. The sample contains around 2,000,000 clones, approximately 94% of which appear only once. Terminally differentiated effector memory CD45RA+ cells were excluded by CCR7 positive selection of CD45RO-negative cells. The material sequenced was naive CD8+ T cells sorted from blood. The receptors derive from a man younger than 30 in good health.

The chain recombines TRBV4-3 with TRBJ1-2, with a tentative D call TRBD1 (6 bases). This CDR3 has 18 residues. Trimming pared 3 bases from V and 2 bases from J, leaving 22 bases between. CDR1 and CDR2 from the germline V gene are LGHNA and YSLEER. CDR3 DNA sequence: TGCGCCAGCAGCCAGGATAGTACTGGACAGTCACGCAACTATGGCTACACCTTC. Protein: CASSQDSTGQSRNYGYTF.

V usage is TRBV30 and J usage is TRBJ2-5; 8 bases are a match to TRBD2. V gave up 8 bases and J gave up 3 bases; unmatched junction bases: 8. The CDR3 runs to 13 residues. From germline, CDR1 is GTSNPN and CDR2 SVGIG (reference sequence). CDR3 nucleotides: TGTGCCCAAGGGCGAGCGGGAGAAGAGACCCAGTACTTC. Its protein product is CAQGRAGEETQYF.

The chain couples TRBV27 to TRBJ2-7; the match to TRBD1 covers 8 bases. Germline-derived CDR1 and CDR2 are MNHEY and SMNVEV (reference sequence). J lost 7 bases, V lost 3 bases, and 8 bases had no gene match. This CDR3 is 14 amino acids long. The CDR3 reads CASSFGQGEREQYF. The CDR3 DNA reads as TGTGCCAGCAGTTTTGGACAGGGAGAGCGGGAGCAGTACTTC.

The rearrangement links TRBV4-1 to TRBJ1-6; 8 bases agree with TRBD1. The V and J ends lost 4 bases and 8 bases, in that order; junction bases with no gene match: 10. The germline CDR1 and CDR2 sequences are MGHRA and YSYEKL. The CDR3 is 16 residues long. The CDR3 spells CASSPGQGLLDSPLHF. The CDR3 DNA reads as TGCGCCAGCAGCCCTGGACAGGGTCTGCTGGATTCACCCCTCCACTTT.

The V gene is TRBV7-9, the J gene TRBJ2-7; D remains ambiguous. Germline V gene lookup returns CDR1 SEHNR and CDR2 FQNEAQ (reference sequence). This CDR3 is built from 11 residues. V lost 5 bases, J lost 6 bases, and 8 bases lay in between. CDR3 amino acids: CASSADFEQYF. CDR3 nucleotides: TGTGCCAGCAGCGCCGACTTCGAGCAGTACTTC.

Concerning this clone itself: One end of the junction does not line up with germline, which may come from a read error. The chain joins TRBV5-1 to TRBJ2-2; 9 bases agree with TRBD2. Per germline, CDR1 SGHRS and CDR2 YFSETQ. The CDR3 extends over 15 amino acids. CDR3 protein: CASSLPSGNAGELFF. In nucleotides, the CDR3 is TGCGCCAGCAGCTTGCCTAGCGGGAACGCCGGGGAGCTGTTTTTT.

V is TRBV18 and J is TRBJ2-7, with D tentatively TRBD1 (5 bases). This CDR3 is 14 amino acids long. The ends were cut back, 3 bases at V and 4 bases at J, with 13 bases in the middle. Germline V gene lookup returns CDR1 KGHSH and CDR2 LQKENI. CDR3 bases: TGTGCCAGCTCACCCCCGGGCAGGGAATACGAGCAGTACTTC. It encodes CASSPPGREYEQYF.

The chain combines TRBV30 with TRBJ2-3, with 7 bases fitting TRBD1. Germline lookup yields CDR1 GTSNPN and CDR2 SVGIG (reference sequence). V was clipped by 6 bases and J by 3 bases; unmatched bases: 6. CDR3 length equals 13 residues. DNA for the CDR3: TGTGCCTGCAATGACAGGGTAACAGATACGCAGTATTTT. This codes for CACNDRVTDTQYF.

The chain recombines TRBV13 with TRBJ2-3; perhaps TRBD1 as D (6 bases). The CDR3 extends over 13 amino acids. Trimming shortened V by 7 bases and J by 3 bases, and 11 bases separated the two germline ends. CDR1 is PRHDT and CDR2 is FYEKMQ in the germline V gene (reference sequence). The CDR3 DNA reads TGTGCCAGCACAGGGGACCGGACAGATACGCAGTATTTT. Translated, it gives CASTGDRTDTQYF.

The chain has TRBV10-2 and TRBJ2-1, with D unclear. V lost 3 bases to trimming and J lost 4 bases, with 13 bases between them. Looked up from germline, CDR1 is WSHSY and CDR2 is SAAADI. The CDR3 is made up of 15 amino acids. The chain's CDR3 is CASSDTDARYNEQFF. The CDR3 DNA reads as TGCGCCAGCAGTGACACGGACGCCAGGTACAATGAGCAGTTCTTC.

The rearrangement joins TRBV5-4 to TRBJ2-1; D is ambiguous. In germline, CDR1 is SGHNT, CDR2 YYREEE (reference sequence). The CDR3 runs to 13 residues. The V end was cut by 2 bases, the J end by 8 bases, with 11 bases between. The CDR3 loop reads CASSLRTSDEQFF. The DNA for the CDR3 is TGTGCCAGCAGCTTAAGGACCTCGGATGAGCAGTTCTTC.

The J gene is TRBJ1-6, the V gene TRBV30, with D uncertain. Trimming left V 0 bases short and J 10 bases short, with 10 bases between. This CDR3 has 13 residues. Germline V gives CDR1 GTSNPN, CDR2 SVGIG (reference sequence). Here the CDR3 reads CAWSVLDESPLHF. CDR3 bases: TGTGCCTGGAGTGTACTTGACGAGTCACCCCTCCACTTT.

The CDR3 DNA reads as TGTGCCAGCAGCGTAGGTCTCCTAGCGGGGGGGGCCTACGAGCAGTACTTC. This encodes CASSVGLLAGGAYEQYF. The gene calls are TRBV9 and TRBJ2-7, with TRBD2 matching over 12 bases. The CDR3 totals 17 residues. Germline assignment: CDR1 SGDLS and CDR2 YYNGEE. The V segment lost 0 bases and the J segment 2 bases; nucleotides outside the gene matches: 6.

The table lists this clone with a count of one. Its ends do not fully match the called genes, so a read error is possible. The chain employs TRBV28 and TRBJ2-1, with a possible D match to TRBD2 (5 bases). From germline, CDR1 is MDHEN and CDR2 SYDVKM. This CDR3 contains 14 residues. CDR3 DNA: TGTGCCAGCAGTAGTTACGACTACCTAAATGAACAGTTCTTC. This sequence encodes CASSSYDYLNEQFF.

The chain combines TRBV7-9 with TRBJ1-1; TRBD1 is a possible D gene (5 bases). Germline CDR1 is SEHNR and CDR2 is FQNEAQ (reference sequence). V lost 8 bases and J lost 0, with 10 bases in between. The CDR3 is made up of 13 amino acids. CDR3 region: CASEGRVNTEAFF. CDR3 sequence (DNA): TGTGCCAGCGAAGGCAGGGTGAACACTGAAGCTTTCTTT.

The gene calls are TRBV7-9 and TRBJ1-1; perhaps TRBD1 as D (5 bases). Germline V lookup: CDR1 SEHNR, CDR2 FQNEAQ (reference sequence). This CDR3 region has 15 residues. V lost 0 bases and J 2 bases, leaving 10 bases between the germline ends. The CDR3 nucleotides read TGTGCCAGCAGCTTAGCCGGCAGGGCCAACACTGAAGCTTTCTTT. Encoded protein: CASSLAGRANTEAFF.

The J gene is TRBJ1-4, the V gene TRBV7-8; D gene ambiguous. The CDR3 is 13 amino acids. CDR1 and CDR2 (germline): SGHVS, FQNEAQ. V was pared by 5 bases and J by 5 bases, with 9 bases between. The CDR3 sequence: CASSEGPNEKLFF. The CDR3 nucleotides are TGTGCCAGCAGCGAAGGACCGAATGAAAAACTGTTTTTT.

The gene calls are TRBV7-9 and TRBJ2-5; D ambiguous. CDR1 and CDR2 (germline): SEHNR, FQNEAQ (reference sequence). This CDR3 contains 15 residues. With 3 bases removed from V and 2 bases from J, the gap between germline ends came to 13 bases. In DNA form, the CDR3 reads TGTGCCAGCAGCTTCAGTGTGGCGGAGCAAGAGACCCAGTACTTC. It is translated as CASSFSVAEQETQYF. The full variable domain, rest sourced from reference TRBV7-9 and TRBJ2-5, is DTGVSQNPRHKITKRGQNVTFRCDPISEHNRLYWYRQTLGQGPEFLTYFQNEAQLEKSRLLSDRFSAERPKGSFSTLEIQRTEQGDSAMYLCASSFSVAEQETQYFGPGTRLLVL.

The chain recombines TRBV5-4 with TRBJ2-1; 10 positions agree with TRBD2. J gave up 3 bases and V 0 bases, and 0 bases lay outside the gene matches. The germline gives CDR1 SGHNT, CDR2 YYREEE (reference sequence). The CDR3 is made up of 15 amino acids. The CDR3 nucleotides read TGTGCCAGCAGCTTGGGGACTAGCGGCTACAATGAGCAGTTCTTC. Amino acid sequence: CASSLGTSGYNEQFF.